These 30 T cell receptor beta chains were sequenced from one sample in a study of T cell repertoires in ileal Crohn's disease. As for time point: neoterminal ileum biopsy at postoperative endoscopy, about 6 months after surgery. Only in-frame clones appear in the TCRdb table, and some are missing; sequencing was by immunoSEQ multiplex PCR. The sample lists roughly 62,000 clones, roughly nine tenths occurring once. Sequenced input: ileal tissue. These TCRs come from an adult with Crohn's disease.

The chain links TRBV27 to TRBJ1-5, with no clear D. Trimming shortened V by 6 bases and J by 2 bases, and 8 bases separated the two germline ends. Germline V gives CDR1 MNHEY, CDR2 SMNVEV (reference sequence). This CDR3 has 13 residues. CDR3 DNA: TGTGCCAGCAGAATAGGAGGCAATCAGCCCCAGCATTTT. Translating it yields CASRIGGNQPQHF.

This clone has a single count. This rearrangement joins TRBV9 to TRBJ1-4; D unclear. The V gene's germline CDR1 is SGDLS and CDR2 YYNGEE. The CDR3 runs to 16 residues. Trimming left V 4 bases short and J 8 bases short, with 21 bases between. In DNA, the CDR3 is TGTGCCAGCAGCCCAGGCTTGTTTGGAGGGTCCGAAAAACTGTTTTTT. Its translation: CASSPGLFGGSEKLFF.

This sequence joins TRBV7-9 and TRBJ1-1; D is ambiguous. Germline V gene data show CDR1 as SEHNR and CDR2 as FQNEAQ (reference sequence). This CDR3 contains 12 residues. The V and J ends lost 5 bases and 7 bases respectively, with 11 bases between them. In DNA, the CDR3 is TGTGCCAGCAGCCGTTCACAGATTGAAGCTTTCTTT. It is translated as CASSRSQIEAFF.

The chain links TRBV10-1 to TRBJ1-2, with 7 nucleotides matching TRBD1. This CDR3 comprises 13 residues. V was pared by 6 bases and J by 7 bases, with 8 bases of the junction left unmatched. Germline V gene sequence: CDR1 WNHNN, CDR2 SYGVQD (reference sequence). CDR3 protein: CASRSDRDGGYTF. The DNA of the CDR3 is TGCGCCAGCAGATCAGACAGGGACGGTGGCTACACCTTC.

The count of this clone is one. The J gene is TRBJ2-1, the V gene TRBV11-1; TRBD2 agrees at 8 bases. Germline CDR1 is SGHAT and CDR2 is FQDESV (reference sequence). V lost 2 bases, J lost 7 bases, and 7 bases stayed unmatched. This CDR3 is built from 15 residues. CDR3 DNA: TGTGCCAGCAGCTTAAGCGGGAGCATATTGAATGAGCAGTTCTTC. This sequence encodes CASSLSGSILNEQFF.

V is TRBV27 and J is TRBJ2-3; TRBD2 agrees at 13 bases. This CDR3 is built from 15 residues. The germline CDR1 and CDR2 sequences are MNHEY and SMNVEV (reference sequence). The ends lost 6 bases at V and 13 bases at J; junction bases unmatched: 13. The DNA for the CDR3 is TGTGCCAGCAGCTCACTAGCGGGGGGGGTAATACGGGAGTATTTT. Its translation is CASSSLAGGVIREYF.

The V call is TRBV30, the J call TRBJ2-1; 10 bases are a match to TRBD2. CDR1 GTSNPN and CDR2 SVGIG come from the germline V gene (reference sequence). Losses at the gene ends were 0 bases for V and 9 bases for J; bases not matched to a gene: 5. The CDR3 length is 14 residues. This chain's CDR3 is CAWSVASGSAEQFF. The CDR3 bases are TGTGCCTGGAGTGTGGCTAGCGGGAGCGCTGAGCAGTTCTTC. The full variable domain, its missing parts supplied by reference TRBV30 and TRBJ2-1, is SQTIHQWPATLVQPVGSPLSLECTVEGTSNPNLYWYRQAAGRGLQLLFYSVGIGQISSEVPQNLSASRPQDRQFILSSKKLLLSDSGFYLCAWSVASGSAEQFFGPGTRLTVL.

This clone was observed once. The chain couples TRBV2 to TRBJ2-7, with 7 bases aligning to TRBD1. This CDR3 is built from 13 residues. Germline loops: CDR1 SNHLY, CDR2 FYNNEI. V was pared by 4 bases and J by 6 bases, with 6 bases of the junction left unmatched. CDR3 DNA sequence: TGTGCCAGCAGTGTTTACAGGGGAGTCGAGCAGTACTTC. Amino acid sequence: CASSVYRGVEQYF.

The rearrangement uses TRBV19 and TRBJ2-1; 7 nucleotides align to TRBD2. The CDR3 is made up of 17 amino acids. The germline gives CDR1 LNHDA, CDR2 SQIVND (reference sequence). V lost 5 bases to trimming and J lost 3 bases; unmatched junction nucleotides: 13. In nucleotides, the CDR3 is TGTGCCAGTAGTCCCGGGTTAGCGGGTAGGGGCTACAATGAGCAGTTCTTC. Its translation: CASSPGLAGRGYNEQFF. Full variable domain (outside the CDR3, taken from reference TRBV19 and TRBJ2-1): DGGITQSPKYLFRKEGQNVTLSCEQNLNHDAMYWYRQDPGQGLRLIYYSQIVNDFQKGDIAEGYSVSREKKESFPLTVTSAQKNPTAFYLCASSPGLAGRGYNEQFFGPGTRLTVL.

The rearrangement links TRBV4-2 to TRBJ2-1, with 14 bases aligning to TRBD2. Germline lookup yields CDR1 LGHNA and CDR2 YNFKEQ. The CDR3 spans 16 residues. V dropped 3 bases and J dropped 9; count of bases not matched to a gene: 7. In DNA form, the CDR3 reads TGTGCCAGCAGCCAGTCCGGGACTAGCGGGAGTGGTGAGCAGTTCTTC. Protein product: CASSQSGTSGSGEQFF.

The chain joins TRBV5-1 to TRBJ1-4, with TRBD1 matching over 7 bases. In germline, CDR1 is SGHRS, CDR2 YFSETQ. CDR3 size: 14 residues. The junction had 6 bases not matched to a gene; V was cut back by 7 bases and J by 3 bases. The CDR3 bases are TGCGCCAGCGGCACCGGGACAGCTAATGAAAAACTGTTTTTT. Protein: CASGTGTANEKLFF.

V usage is TRBV18 and J usage is TRBJ2-6; 7 positions match TRBD1. The CDR3 contains 18 residues. CDR1 and CDR2 (germline): KGHSH, LQKENI. The trim removed 1 base at V and 0 bases at J, leaving 6 bases unmatched. In nucleotides, the CDR3 is TGTGCCAGCTCACCACGGTCAGGGGGAAGCTCTGGGGCCAACGTCCTGACTTTC. Its translation: CASSPRSGGSSGANVLTF.

This clone was seen once. V usage is TRBV4-1 and J usage is TRBJ1-2; D unresolved. Trimming stripped 2 bases from V and 2 bases from J, with 12 bases between. CDR3 length: 15 residues. The V gene's germline CDR1 is MGHRA and CDR2 YSYEKL. The CDR3 DNA is TGCGCCAGCAGCCAACAGGAGGGAGGAAACTATGGCTACACCTTC. It translates to CASSQQEGGNYGYTF.

As for this clone: An end of the junction differs from the germline gene, which may be a read error. The V and J genes are TRBV2 and TRBJ1-5, with 7 bases fitting TRBD1. The CDR3 has 16 amino acids. Germline V CDR1 and CDR2: SNHLY, FYNNEI. The CDR3 DNA is TGTGCCAGCAGTGAAAGGGACCGGGACAGCACTCAGCCCCAGCATTTT. Its translation: CASSERDRDSTQPQHF.

This sequence joins TRBV11-3 and TRBJ1-4, with D unclear. Trimming left V 1 base short and J 6 bases short, with 9 bases between. This CDR3 contains 14 residues. In germline, CDR1 is SGHNT, CDR2 YENEEA. CDR3 DNA: TGTGCCAGCAGCTTAGTAACTTCCGATGAAAAACTGTTTTTT. This gives the protein CASSLVTSDEKLFF.

The V and J genes are TRBV6-5 and TRBJ2-7; the match to TRBD1 covers 7 bases. V dropped 8 bases and J dropped 6; count of bases not matched to a gene: 10. The CDR3 is made up of 13 amino acids. Germline V gives CDR1 MNHEY, CDR2 SVGAGI. The CDR3, as DNA: TGTGCCAGCGGGTACTCGACAGGGTTCGAGCAGTACTTC. This sequence encodes CASGYSTGFEQYF.

As DNA, the CDR3 is TGTGCCAGCAGTTACGGGGACTCTAGGGGTTCACCCCTCCACTTT. As protein: CASSYGDSRGSPLHF. This chain connects TRBV6-6 to TRBJ1-6; possibly TRBD1 for D (5 bases). Trimming took off 2 bases at V and 9 bases at J, with 14 bases between the two ends. Germline CDR1 MNHNY, CDR2 SVGAGI (reference sequence). This CDR3 region has 15 residues.

The rearrangement joins TRBV11-3 to TRBJ1-1; D is unclear. There are 13 residues in the CDR3. Trimming shortened V by 5 bases and J by 6 bases, and 13 bases separated the two germline ends. Per germline, CDR1 SGHNT and CDR2 YENEEA. CDR3 nucleotide sequence: TGTGCCAGCAGCCCTAGACCCGGATCTGAAGCTTTCTTT. Its translation is CASSPRPGSEAFF.

The CDR3 bases are TGTGCCAGCAGGACAGGGTTATCGACTGAAGCTTTCTTT. Translating gives CASRTGLSTEAFF. The chain combines TRBV28 with TRBJ1-1; 7 bases are a match to TRBD1. The CDR3 length is 13 residues. J lost 5 bases, V lost 6 bases, and 6 bases had no gene match. The germline CDR1 and CDR2 sequences are MDHEN and SYDVKM.

The V gene is TRBV5-1, the J gene TRBJ2-2; TRBD1 might be the D (7 bases). Germline V gene data show CDR1 as SGHRS and CDR2 as YFSETQ. The CDR3 has 16 amino acids. The V end was cut by 4 bases, the J end by 8 bases, with 21 bases between. This CDR3 is CASSPAGQTVIGELFF. The CDR3 DNA reads TGCGCCAGCAGCCCGGCGGGACAGACCGTTATAGGGGAGCTGTTTTTT.

This clone was seen a single time. The rearrangement joins TRBV29-1 to TRBJ1-3; D gene uncertain. The V and J ends lost 6 bases and 4 bases respectively, with 19 bases between them. This CDR3 region has 15 residues. The germline V gene encodes CDR1 SQVTM and CDR2 ANQGSEA. CDR3 in DNA: TGCAGCGTCCGTCCGGGATCCGGCGCAGGAAACACCATATATTTT. Translated: CSVRPGSGAGNTIYF. Full variable domain (missing parts from reference TRBV29-1 and TRBJ1-3): SAVISQKPSRDICQRGTSLTIQCQVDSQVTMMFWYRQQPGQSLTLIATANQGSEATYESGFVIDKFPISRPNLTFSTLTVSNMSPEDSSIYLCSVRPGSGAGNTIYFGEGSWLTVV.

The V gene is TRBV7-9, the J gene TRBJ2-7, with 7 nucleotides matching TRBD2. Germline V lookup: CDR1 SEHNR, CDR2 FQNEAQ (reference sequence). The CDR3 has 14 amino acids. J lost 0 bases, V lost 5 bases, and 4 bases had no gene match. The CDR3 spells CASSPGTTSYEQYF. The CDR3 DNA reads as TGTGCCAGCAGCCCCGGGACTACCTCCTACGAGCAGTACTTC.

The genes are TRBV7-3 and TRBJ2-3, with 8 bases fitting TRBD1. The ends lost 6 bases at V and 4 bases at J; junction bases unmatched: 9. The CDR3 consists of 15 residues. Germline CDR1 SGHTA, CDR2 FQGTGA. The CDR3 loop is CASRFWGQVPDTQYF. DNA for the CDR3: TGTGCCAGCAGGTTCTGGGGACAGGTTCCAGATACGCAGTATTTT.

The J gene is TRBJ2-2, the V gene TRBV11-2, with a weak D call TRBD2 (5 bases). V was shortened by 3 bases and J by 5 bases, with 16 bases between the two germline ends. CDR1 SGHAT and CDR2 FQNNGV come from the germline V gene. The CDR3 covers 16 residues. The CDR3 spells CASSFRGYNGTGELFF. DNA for the CDR3: TGTGCCAGCAGCTTCCGCGGGTACAACGGGACCGGGGAGCTGTTTTTT.

In DNA form, the CDR3 reads TGCGCCAGCAGCCAAGGGGACAGGGCCTACGAGCAGTACTTC. Protein sequence: CASSQGDRAYEQYF. V and J are TRBV4-3 and TRBJ2-7; 9 bases agree with TRBD1. V lost 1 base, J lost 2 bases, and 0 bases stayed unmatched. The CDR3 is 14 amino acids. Germline CDR1 and CDR2: LGHNA and YSLEER.

In nucleotides, the CDR3 is TGCAGCGTTGTGGCAGGGGCGTGGAACACTGAAGCTTTCTTT. Its protein product is CSVVAGAWNTEAFF. The chain employs TRBV29-1 and TRBJ1-1, with D maybe TRBD1 (6 bases). The CDR3 consists of 14 residues. Trimming removed 4 bases from V and 1 base from J, with 13 bases in between. Germline lookup yields CDR1 SQVTM and CDR2 ANQGSEA.

The chain employs TRBV5-4 and TRBJ1-4, with 7 nucleotides matching TRBD1. Germline-derived CDR1 and CDR2 are SGHNT and YYREEE (reference sequence). V gave up 10 bases and J gave up 0 bases; unmatched junction bases: 9. This CDR3 is 15 amino acids long. The CDR3 spells CAGGRGGATNEKLFF. DNA of the CDR3: TGTGCCGGAGGAAGAGGGGGCGCAACTAATGAAAAACTGTTTTTT.

The chain combines TRBV19 with TRBJ2-2, with 8 bases aligning to TRBD2. This CDR3 has 15 residues. Germline CDR1 is LNHDA and CDR2 is SQIVND (reference sequence). Unmatched junction bases numbered 6, after V lost 6 bases and J lost 3 bases. The CDR3 loop reads CASSFTSGDTGELFF. CDR3 nucleotides: TGTGCCAGTAGCTTCACTAGCGGAGACACCGGGGAGCTGTTTTTT.

This clone showed up just a few times. The V gene is TRBV6-1, the J gene TRBJ2-1, with 10 bases matching TRBD2. The germline gives CDR1 MNHNS, CDR2 SASEGT. The CDR3 has 16 residues. The V and J ends lost 4 bases and 2 bases, in that order; junction bases with no gene match: 5. This CDR3 is CASSGTSGGAYNEQFF. CDR3 nucleotide sequence: TGTGCCAGCAGTGGGACTAGCGGAGGAGCCTACAATGAGCAGTTCTTC.

The gene calls are TRBV5-1 and TRBJ2-3; maybe TRBD2 (6 bases). The germline gives CDR1 SGHRS, CDR2 YFSETQ. This CDR3 spans 15 amino acids. V was pared by 0 bases and J by 2 bases, with 10 bases between. This CDR3 reads CASSLDPGVTDTQYF. DNA of the CDR3: TGCGCCAGCAGCTTGGATCCGGGGGTCACAGATACGCAGTATTTT.